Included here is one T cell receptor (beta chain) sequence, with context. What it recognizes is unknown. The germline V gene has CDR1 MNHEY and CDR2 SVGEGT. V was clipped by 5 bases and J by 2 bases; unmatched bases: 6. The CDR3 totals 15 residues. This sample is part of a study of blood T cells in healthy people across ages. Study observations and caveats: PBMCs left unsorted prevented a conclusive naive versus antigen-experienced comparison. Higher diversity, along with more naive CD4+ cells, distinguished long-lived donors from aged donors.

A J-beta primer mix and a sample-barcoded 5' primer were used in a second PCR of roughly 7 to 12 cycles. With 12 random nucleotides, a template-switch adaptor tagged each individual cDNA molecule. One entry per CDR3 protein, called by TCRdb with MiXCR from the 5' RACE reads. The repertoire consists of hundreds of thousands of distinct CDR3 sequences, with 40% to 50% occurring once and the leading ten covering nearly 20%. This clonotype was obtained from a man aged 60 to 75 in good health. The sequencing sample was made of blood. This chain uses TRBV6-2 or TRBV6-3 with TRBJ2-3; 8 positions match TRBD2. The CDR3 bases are TGTGCCAGCAGTCCGCCGGGACTAGACACAGATACGCAGTATTTT. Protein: CASSPPGLDTDTQYF.